The 8 T cell receptor beta chains given below trace back to one sample, sequenced in a study of Graves' ophthalmopathy and Graves' hyperthyroidism. The sequenced template was RNA, covering the TCR beta CDR3 region. Investigators did first-round RT-PCR with HTBI primers, then second-round multiplex PCR. TCRdb analysed the multiplex PCR reads with MiXCR anew, one entry per CDR3 protein. This table has approximately 700,000 distinct CDR3 sequences, 40% appearing once. Sequenced input: peripheral blood. These receptors were collected from an adult man with Graves' ophthalmopathy.

This clonotype was seen more than once but under ten times. Germline and junction disagree at one end, which may indicate a read error. The gene calls are TRBV12-5 and TRBJ1-2; the match to TRBD1 covers 8 bases. The CDR3 loop spans 15 amino acids. The V gene's germline CDR1 is LGHNT and CDR2 FRNRAP. CDR3 sequence: CASGLAQGADYGYTF. CDR3 nucleotides: TGTGCTAGTGGCTTGGCTCAGGGGGCCGACTATGGCTACACCTTC. Full variable domain (outside the CDR3, taken from reference TRBV12-5 and TRBJ1-2): DARVTQTPRHKVTEMGQEVTMRCQPILGHNTVFWYRQTMMQGLELLAYFRNRAPLDDSGMPKDRFSAEMPDATLATLKIQPSEPRDSAVYFCASGLAQGADYGYTFGSGTRLTVV.

The gene calls are TRBV4-2 and TRBJ2-5; D uncertain. Trimming stripped 0 bases from V and 5 bases from J, with 13 bases between. Germline V lookup: CDR1 LGHNA, CDR2 YNFKEQ. The CDR3 totals 15 residues. The CDR3 here is CASSQEDAGRETQYF. CDR3 DNA sequence: TGTGCCAGCAGCCAAGAGGACGCTGGAAGGGAGACCCAGTACTTC.

This clonotype came up a few times. This may be a read error: a much more frequent sequence differs by one nucleotide. V is TRBV15 and J is TRBJ1-5, with 11 bases aligning to TRBD1. Looked up from germline, CDR1 is LNHNV and CDR2 is YYDKDF (reference sequence). The length of the CDR3 is 15 residues. The DNA of the CDR3 is TGTGCCGCCAGCACGGACAGGGGGCCGAATCAGCCCCAGCATTTT. This translates into CAASTDRGPNQPQHF. Full variable domain (missing parts from reference TRBV15 and TRBJ1-5): DAMVIQNPRYQVTQFGKPVTLSCSQTLNHNVMYWYQQKSSQAPKLLFHYYDKDFNNEADTPDNFQSRRPNTSFCFLDIRSPGLGDTAMYLCAASTDRGPNQPQHFGDGTRLSIL.

This chain links TRBV25-1 with TRBJ1-2; D call uncertain. The V and J ends lost 6 bases and 7 bases respectively, with 12 bases between them. The CDR3 length is 12 residues. CDR1 is MGHDK and CDR2 is SYGVNS in the germline V gene. This CDR3 reads CASSQRASGYTF. CDR3 nucleotides: TGTGCCAGCAGCCAGAGGGCTTCTGGCTACACCTTC.

This sequence joins TRBV15 and TRBJ1-2, with 8 bases matching TRBD1. CDR3 length: 15 residues. V shed 1 base and J 4 bases; nucleotides not matched to a gene: 5. The germline CDR1 and CDR2 sequences are LNHNV and YYDKDF (reference sequence). This CDR3 reads CATSRGTGLGYGYTF. CDR3 bases: TGTGCCACCAGCAGAGGGACAGGGCTCGGCTATGGCTACACCTTC.

A word on this clonotype: Germline is not matched at one junction end, which may reflect a read error. V and J are TRBV7-9 and TRBJ1-4, with 10 bases lining up with TRBD1. There are 16 residues in the CDR3. Germline V gives CDR1 SEHNR, CDR2 FQNEAQ (reference sequence). CDR3: CASSLDPGQGNEKLLF. The CDR3 DNA reads TGTGCCAGCAGCTTAGATCCGGGACAGGGGAATGAAAAACTGCTTTTT.

The chain recombines TRBV7-8 with TRBJ2-7, with a weak D call TRBD2 (6 bases). The V gene lost 6 bases and the J gene lost 3 bases, with 15 bases spanning the gap. The CDR3 has 14 residues. The germline V gene has CDR1 SGHVS and CDR2 FQNEAQ. The CDR3 region has the DNA TGTGCCAGCAGTTACACTAGCCGGAACTACGAGCAGTACTTC. Encoded protein: CASSYTSRNYEQYF.

This chain uses TRBV20-1 with TRBJ1-2, with TRBD1 as a possible D gene (5 bases). This CDR3 has 12 residues. CDR1 is DFQATT, CDR2 SNEGSKA, per germline (reference sequence). The CDR3 coding sequence is TGCGGGGGGGGTAGAGGGCTCTATGGCTACACCTTC. This sequence encodes CGGGRGLYGYTF.